This is a list of T cell receptor beta chains from one sample in a study of T cell responses to AZD1222 COVID-19 vaccine. Sequenced by immunoSEQ multiplex PCR; TCRdb stores in-frame clones only, minus some. The sample holds about 75,000 clones; roughly 87% are singletons and the top ten take more than 15%. Sequencing was performed on peripheral blood, taken 28 days after the second AZD1222 dose. These receptors came from an adult who received the AZD1222 COVID-19 vaccine. The CDR3 runs from the conserved cysteine through the conserved F or W. The order of the fields is D gene, clone size, V gene, J gene, CDR3 protein, CDR3 DNA. D genes are given only for firm matches. A clone size is listed for some rows: how often the clone was seen (once, few, many), or a class if it is expanded.

d_gene: .; abundance: .; v_gene: TRBV15; j_gene: TRBJ2-7; CDR3aa: CATSRGPMDPGNGYEQYF; CDR3nt: TGTGCCACCAGCAGAGGCCCAATGGACCCGGGGAACGGGTACGAGCAGTACTTC
d_gene: .; abundance: .; v_gene: TRBV4-1; j_gene: TRBJ2-7; CDR3aa: CASSQAPGAGPYEQYF; CDR3nt: TGCGCCAGCAGCCAAGCCCCTGGGGCGGGACCCTACGAGCAGTACTTC
d_gene: TRBD1; abundance: .; v_gene: TRBV3-1/TRBV3-2; j_gene: TRBJ1-2; CDR3aa: CASSREGARYGYTF; CDR3nt: TGTGCCAGCAGCCGTGAGGGGGCTCGCTATGGCTACACCTTC
d_gene: TRBD1; abundance: .; v_gene: TRBV3-1/TRBV3-2; j_gene: TRBJ2-5; CDR3aa: CASRGTGGKYETQYF; CDR3nt: TGTGCCAGCAGGGGGACAGGGGGCAAATACGAGACCCAGTACTTC
d_gene: .; abundance: .; v_gene: TRBV5-1; j_gene: TRBJ2-1; CDR3aa: CASSFSGAYNEQFF; CDR3nt: TGCGCCAGCAGCTTCTCAGGGGCCTACAATGAGCAGTTCTTC
d_gene: .; abundance: .; v_gene: TRBV5-4; j_gene: TRBJ2-3; CDR3aa: CASSLVADTQYF; CDR3nt: TGTGCCAGCAGCTTGGTGGCAGATACGCAGTATTTT
d_gene: .; abundance: .; v_gene: TRBV3-1/TRBV3-2; j_gene: TRBJ2-1; CDR3aa: CASSQGQGGPGEQFF; CDR3nt: TGTGCCAGCAGCCAAGGGCAGGGGGGCCCGGGTGAGCAGTTCTTC
d_gene: TRBD1; abundance: .; v_gene: TRBV5-8; j_gene: TRBJ1-1; CDR3aa: CASSLAGTGNTEAFF; CDR3nt: TGTGCCAGCAGCTTGGCCGGGACAGGGAACACTGAAGCTTTCTTT
d_gene: .; abundance: once; v_gene: TRBV19; j_gene: TRBJ2-7; CDR3aa: CASSISRGLSEQYF; CDR3nt: TGTGCCAGTAGTATTTCCAGGGGCTTAAGCGAGCAGTACTTC
d_gene: TRBD1; abundance: .; v_gene: TRBV3-1/TRBV3-2; j_gene: TRBJ2-7; CDR3aa: CASSRGQGEYEQYF; CDR3nt: TGTGCCAGCAGCCGTGGACAGGGAGAATACGAGCAGTACTTC
d_gene: .; abundance: .; v_gene: TRBV19; j_gene: TRBJ1-1; CDR3aa: CASSDPKWNTEAFF; CDR3nt: TGTGCCAGTAGTGACCCGAAGTGGAACACTGAAGCTTTCTTT
d_gene: .; abundance: .; v_gene: TRBV5-1; j_gene: TRBJ2-3; CDR3aa: CASSLGLGDTQYF; CDR3nt: TGCGCCAGCAGCTTGGGATTGGGGGATACGCAGTATTTT
d_gene: TRBD1; abundance: .; v_gene: TRBV29-1; j_gene: TRBJ1-2; CDR3aa: CSVALEGGQFGYTF; CDR3nt: TGCAGCGTGGCCCTGGAAGGGGGCCAGTTCGGCTACACCTTC
d_gene: .; abundance: few; v_gene: TRBV30; j_gene: TRBJ1-5; CDR3aa: CAWSVHKSEWGNQPQHF; CDR3nt: TGTGCCTGGAGTGTACACAAGTCAGAGTGGGGCAATCAGCCCCAGCATTTT
d_gene: .; abundance: .; v_gene: TRBV25-1; j_gene: TRBJ1-4; CDR3aa: CASSEGRGPPNEKLFF; CDR3nt: TGTGCCAGCAGTGAGGGGAGGGGACCACCTAATGAAAAACTGTTTTTT
d_gene: .; abundance: .; v_gene: TRBV28; j_gene: TRBJ2-7; CDR3aa: CASSTHGRGAYEQYF; CDR3nt: TGTGCCAGCAGCACCCATGGCAGAGGAGCCTACGAGCAGTACTTC
d_gene: TRBD1; abundance: .; v_gene: TRBV7-2; j_gene: TRBJ1-3; CDR3aa: CASSLGQGTGNTIYF; CDR3nt: TGTGCCAGCAGCTTAGGACAGGGAACTGGAAACACCATATATTTT
d_gene: .; abundance: .; v_gene: TRBV27; j_gene: TRBJ2-5; CDR3aa: CASSPRVGRQETQYF; CDR3nt: TGTGCCAGCAGTCCCCGGGTAGGACGGCAAGAGACCCAGTACTTC
d_gene: .; abundance: .; v_gene: TRBV6-5; j_gene: TRBJ1-1; CDR3aa: CASSYRVGQNEAFF; CDR3nt: TGTGCCAGCAGTTACCGAGTAGGGCAGAATGAAGCTTTCTTT
d_gene: .; abundance: .; v_gene: TRBV7-6; j_gene: TRBJ1-4; CDR3aa: CASSTGTGREKLFF; CDR3nt: TGTGCCAGCAGCACAGGGACGGGTAGAGAAAAACTGTTTTTT